This TCR beta chain was sequenced in a study of fetal regulatory T cell absence and autoimmunity. J was trimmed by 2 bases and V by 0 bases; bases with no gene match: 0. Germline assignment: CDR1 GTSNPN and CDR2 SVGIG (reference sequence). This CDR3 region has 13 residues. Assay: immunoSEQ multiplex PCR; the TCRdb copy retains only in-frame clones and omits some. Among roughly 95,000 clones listed, 72% were seen once. The sample was pancreas tissue. The chain employs TRBV30 and TRBJ1-1; TRBD1 agrees at 7 bases. This receptor was identified in a male donor with IPEX syndrome. CDR3 in amino acids: CAWSVGGNTEAFF. The CDR3, as DNA: TGTGCCTGGAGTGTAGGGGGCAACACTGAAGCTTTCTTT.